These 10 T cell receptor beta chains originate from one sample sequenced in a study of tumor and adjacent non-tumor tissue in lung cancer. No cell sorting was done before RNA was extracted from the tissue. This non-tumor lung sample came from over 3 cm beyond the tumor edge. TCRbeta libraries were built with three rounds of nested PCR, modified from ARM-PCR. MiXCR, applied by TCRdb to the multiplex PCR reads, yields one record per CDR3 protein. The sample includes approximately 44,000 distinct CDR3 sequences, about three fifths seen only once; the top ten take 45%. Sequencing was performed on distant non-tumor lung tissue. These receptors all stem from a man in his forties or fifties with non-small cell lung cancer.

Concerning this clonotype itself: Just one base apart from a much larger clone, this may be a read error. The rearrangement joins TRBV5-1 to TRBJ2-1; possible D gene TRBD2, 5 bases. The CDR3 has 15 amino acids. Germline CDR1 and CDR2: SGHRS and YFSETQ. Between the trimmed V and J ends, which lost 2 bases and 10 bases, there was a span of 19 bases. Here the CDR3 reads CASSLSMTVSGEQFF. The CDR3 DNA reads TGCGCCAGCAGCTTAAGTATGACTGTCTCGGGGGAGCAGTTCTTC.

Regarding this clonotype: A much larger clone differs from this one at a single base, so this may be a read error. The chain recombines TRBV5-4 with TRBJ2-1; D possibly corresponds to TRBD2 (6 bases). The CDR3 is made up of 15 amino acids. CDR1 is SGHNT and CDR2 is YYREEE in the germline V gene (reference sequence). The CDR3 protein is CASTWGDGSYDEQFF. Written as DNA, the CDR3 is TGTGCCAGCACCTGGGGGGACGGCTCCTACGATGAGCAGTTCTTC. Based on the CDR3 plus reference TRBV5-4 and TRBJ2-1, the full variable domain is ETGVTQSPTHLIKTRGQQVTLRCSSQSGHNTVSWYQQALGQGPQFIFQYYREEENGRGNFPPRFSGLQFPNYSSELNVNALELDDSALYLCASTWGDGSYDEQFFGPGTRLTVL.

This clonotype was seen at least ten times. The V gene is TRBV5-1, the J gene TRBJ2-7; 9 positions match TRBD1. The CDR3 is 15 residues long. Germline V CDR1 and CDR2: SGHRS, YFSETQ. Trimming cost V 2 bases and J 3 bases; bases outside gene matches: 6. CDR3 sequence reads: CASSFLGGQGYEQYF. In DNA form, the CDR3 reads TGCGCCAGCAGCTTCTTGGGGGGACAGGGCTACGAGCAGTACTTC.

The table lists this clonotype with a few counts. A much more abundant neighbour one base away suggests this may be a read error. The chain carries TRBV29-1 and TRBJ1-4; TRBD1 is a possible D gene (5 bases). CDR1 and CDR2 (germline): SQVTM, ANQGSEA. V lost 8 bases, J lost 3 bases, and 13 bases lay in between. The CDR3 runs 13 residues. CDR3 nucleotides: TGCAGCACGGGGGACGGCCCTAATGAAAAACTGTTTTTT. It encodes CSTGDGPNEKLFF.

Regarding this clonotype: At one of its ends the junction is not consistent with the germline gene, which may arise from a read error. The V gene is TRBV4-2, the J gene TRBJ2-6; D perhaps matches TRBD2 (6 bases). CDR1 is LGHNA and CDR2 is YNFKEQ in the germline V gene. The CDR3 has 15 amino acids. The CDR3 nucleotides read TGTGCCATCAGCCAAGCCGGGGGTGGGACCAACGTCCTGACTTTC. This encodes CAISQAGGGTNVLTF.

Ten or more counts support this clonotype. The chain has TRBV6-2 or TRBV6-3 and TRBJ2-7; 7 nucleotides match TRBD1. The CDR3 extends over 15 amino acids. Germline V lookup: CDR1 MNHEY, CDR2 SVGEGT. V shed 6 bases and J 0 bases; nucleotides not matched to a gene: 8. As DNA, the CDR3 is TGTGCCAGCAGGCTATCGACAGGGTCCTCCTACGAGCAGTACTTC. It is translated as CASRLSTGSSYEQYF.

This clonotype has just a few counts. A read error may be the cause here, since a much bigger clone is one base away. The chain combines TRBV12-3 or TRBV12-4 with TRBJ2-2; D is unresolved. The CDR3 runs 15 residues. Trimming pared 5 bases from V and 6 bases from J, leaving 16 bases between. DNA for the CDR3: TGTGCCAGCAGTCTTTTCCAAGATGGGGCCGGGGAGCTGTTTTTT. This translates into CASSLFQDGAGELFF.

A few counts support this clonotype. The V gene is TRBV21-1, the J gene TRBJ2-7; the table's D call, TRBD2, was not checked against the DNA. TRBV21-1 is a pseudogene locus. There are 13 residues in the CDR3. In DNA form, the CDR3 reads TGTGCCAGCCCGAGGGCCCGCTCCTACGAGCAGTACTTC. The encoded protein is CASPRARSYEQYF.

Comment on this clonotype: The junction and the germline gene differ at one end; a read error may be behind it. The chain carries TRBV10-3 and TRBJ2-5; D uncertain. Germline V CDR1 and CDR2: ENHRY, SYGVKD. The CDR3 runs 13 residues. CDR3 sequence reads: CAISDLPVEIQYF. In DNA, the CDR3 is TGTGCCATCAGTGACCTTCCAGTCGAGATCCAGTACTTC.

Regarding this clonotype: An end of the junction does not agree with germline; a read error may underlie this. The chain combines TRBV6-6 with TRBJ2-5; unclear D gene. The V gene's germline CDR1 is MNHNY and CDR2 SVGAGI (reference sequence). The CDR3 length is 11 residues. The CDR3 reads CDSSHGETQYF. In nucleotides, the CDR3 is TGTGACAGTAGTCACGGAGAGACCCAGTACTTT.